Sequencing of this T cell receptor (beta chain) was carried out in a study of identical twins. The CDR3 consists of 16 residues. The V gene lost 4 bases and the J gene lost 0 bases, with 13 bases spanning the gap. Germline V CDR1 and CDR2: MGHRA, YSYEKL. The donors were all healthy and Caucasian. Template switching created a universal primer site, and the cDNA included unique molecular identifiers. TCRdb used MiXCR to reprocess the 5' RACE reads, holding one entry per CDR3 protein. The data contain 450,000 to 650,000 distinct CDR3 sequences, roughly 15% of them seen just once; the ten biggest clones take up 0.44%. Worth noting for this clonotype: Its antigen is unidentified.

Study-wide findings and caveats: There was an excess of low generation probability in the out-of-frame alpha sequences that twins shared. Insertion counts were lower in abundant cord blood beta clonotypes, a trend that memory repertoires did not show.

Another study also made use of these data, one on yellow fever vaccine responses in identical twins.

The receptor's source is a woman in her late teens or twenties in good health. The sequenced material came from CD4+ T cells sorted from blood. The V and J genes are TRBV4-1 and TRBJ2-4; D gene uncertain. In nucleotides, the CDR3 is TGCGCCAGCAGCCCCGGACCGCTATTAGCCAAAAACATTCAGTACTTC. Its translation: CASSPGPLLAKNIQYF.